This T cell receptor (beta chain) stems from a study of T cell responses to AZD1222 COVID-19 vaccine. The study, taken as a whole, reports: Two AZD1222 doses significantly raised spike-specific TCR breadth and depth over controls.

On this clone: Its cognate antigen is unknown.

The table came from immunoSEQ multiplex PCR; TCRdb's copy has only in-frame clones and leaves some out. The repertoire has some 75,000 clones, around nine tenths of them found once; the top ten carry 11%. Trimming took 3 bases from V and 5 from J, leaving 8 bases between them. CDR1 and CDR2 (germline): KGHSH, LQKENI. This CDR3 comprises 13 residues. J is TRBJ1-5 and V is TRBV18, with D tentatively TRBD1 (5 bases). The sequencing here drew on peripheral blood, taken on day 0 of AZD1222 vaccination. The receptor was isolated from an adult in good health. The CDR3, as DNA: TGTGCCAGCTCACCGATCAGGGATCAGCCCCAGCATTTT. This encodes CASSPIRDQPQHF. Full variable domain (rest looked up from reference TRBV18 and TRBJ1-5): NAGVMQNPRHLVRRRGQEARLRCSPMKGHSHVYWYRQLPEEGLKFMVYLQKENIIDESGMPKERFSAEFPKEGPSILRIQQVVRGDSAAYFCASSPIRDQPQHFGDGTRLSIL.